Listed here are 30 T cell receptor beta chains from one sample, sequenced in a study of T cells in localized non-small cell lung cancer. The protocol was immunoSEQ multiplex PCR, while the TCRdb copy is restricted to in-frame clones and leaves out a portion. The sample gives over 20,000 clones, 65% to 85% of which show up once; 8.5% to 10% is in the top ten. Sequences were derived from peripheral blood, sampled before any cancer treatment. These receptors originate from a man between 40 and 70 years old with stage III squamous cell lung carcinoma.

The chain uses TRBV30 and TRBJ2-3; weak D call: TRBD2 (6 bases). CDR1 and CDR2 (germline): GTSNPN, SVGIG (reference sequence). The CDR3 consists of 13 residues. V lost 2 bases, J lost 4 bases, and 10 bases lay in between. This CDR3 is CAWSPGLPDTQYF. CDR3 bases: TGTGCCTGGAGTCCGGGACTTCCAGATACGCAGTATTTT.

The sample holds a few counts of this clone. The rearrangement uses TRBV5-4 and TRBJ2-5; maybe TRBD1 (8 bases). CDR3 size: 14 residues. Germline V gives CDR1 SGHNT, CDR2 YYREEE (reference sequence). V was trimmed by 0 bases and J by 7 bases, leaving 13 bases between them. The CDR3 nucleotides are TGTGCCAGCAGCTTGGGACAGGGGAGGGGGACCCAGTACTTC. Translating gives CASSLGQGRGTQYF.

The genes are TRBV28 and TRBJ2-1, with D perhaps assigned TRBD1 or TRBD2 (5 bases each). V lost 5 bases to trimming and J lost 7 bases, with 15 bases between them. The CDR3 has 14 amino acids. Germline lookup yields CDR1 MDHEN and CDR2 SYDVKM. CDR3 protein: CASSPGQKRNEQFF. CDR3 DNA: TGTGCCAGCAGTCCGGGGCAAAAAAGGAATGAGCAGTTCTTC. The full variable domain, with the rest looked up from reference TRBV28 and TRBJ2-1, is DVKVTQSSRYLVKRTGEKVFLECVQDMDHENMFWYRQDPGLGLRLIYFSYDVKMKEKGDIPEGYSVSREKKERFSLILESASTNQTSMYLCASSPGQKRNEQFFGPGTRLTVL.

The gene calls are TRBV7-9 and TRBJ2-5; 8 bases are shared with TRBD1. Trimming at V came to 4 bases and at J to 5 bases, leaving 6 bases not matched to a gene. This CDR3 spans 14 amino acids. Germline V gene lookup returns CDR1 SEHNR and CDR2 FQNEAQ (reference sequence). CDR3 amino acids: CASSSGQGWETQYF. DNA for the CDR3: TGTGCCAGCAGCTCTGGACAGGGATGGGAGACCCAGTACTTC.

V is TRBV10-3 and J is TRBJ2-3; perhaps D is TRBD1 or TRBD2 (5 bases each). The germline V gene encodes CDR1 ENHRY and CDR2 SYGVKD. V gave up 8 bases and J gave up 4 bases, with 10 bases separating them. The CDR3 has 12 amino acids. Here the CDR3 DNA reads TGTGCCATCGGGGCGGAGGCAGATACGCAGTATTTT. Protein sequence: CAIGAEADTQYF.

This clone was counted only a few times. The J gene is TRBJ2-1, the V gene TRBV13, with 11 nucleotides matching TRBD1. The junction had 7 bases not matched to a gene; V was cut back by 5 bases and J by 4 bases. The CDR3 length is 16 residues. Germline-derived CDR1 and CDR2 are PRHDT and FYEKMQ (reference sequence). The CDR3: CASSPVRDRGYNEQFF. CDR3 bases: TGTGCCAGCAGCCCCGTGCGGGACAGGGGGTACAATGAGCAGTTCTTC.

CDR3 amino acids: CASSRVAQSGGPSTDTQYF. DNA for the CDR3: TGTGCCAGCAGCCGAGTGGCCCAGTCCGGGGGCCCTAGCACAGATACGCAGTATTTT. The chain is built from TRBV14 and TRBJ2-3; D may correspond to TRBD1 or TRBD2 (6 bases each). The CDR3 runs 19 residues. The ends were cut back, 4 bases at V and 0 bases at J, with 23 bases in the middle. Looked up from germline, CDR1 is SGHDN and CDR2 is FVKESK.

The sample holds one count of this clone. J is TRBJ2-5 and V is TRBV7-9, with D possibly matching TRBD2 (5 bases). The CDR3 sequence is 15 residues long. Trimming cost V 4 bases and J 4 bases, with 16 bases left between them. CDR1 and CDR2 (germline): SEHNR, FQNEAQ (reference sequence). The CDR3 loop is CASSSTRSAGETQYF. As DNA, the CDR3 is TGTGCCAGCAGCTCAACAAGGTCCGCGGGAGAGACCCAGTACTTC. The full variable domain, with the rest looked up from reference TRBV7-9 and TRBJ2-5, is DTGVSQNPRHKITKRGQNVTFRCDPISEHNRLYWYRQTLGQGPEFLTYFQNEAQLEKSRLLSDRFSAERPKGSFSTLEIQRTEQGDSAMYLCASSSTRSAGETQYFGPGTRLLVL.

The chain employs TRBV18 and TRBJ2-7; TRBD2 matches at 7 bases. Per germline, CDR1 KGHSH and CDR2 LQKENI. CDR3 length: 13 residues. With 8 bases clipped from V and 6 bases from J, the junction kept 10 bases outside the gene matches. CDR3 sequence: CASSPSGGREQYV. The DNA for the CDR3 is TGTGCCAGCAGCCCCTCGGGGGGACGCGAGCAGTACGTC.

The rearrangement joins TRBV6-4 to TRBJ2-3, with 11 bases fitting TRBD2. V trimming: 10 bases; J trimming: 1 base; junction bases outside the gene matches: 7. Germline V gene lookup returns CDR1 MRHNA and CDR2 SNTAGT. The CDR3 spans 15 residues. DNA of the CDR3: TGTGCCACCTCAGTACTAGCGGGGGGCACAGATACGCAGTATTTT. This encodes CATSVLAGGTDTQYF.

V usage is TRBV7-9 and J usage is TRBJ1-5; D not resolved. V lost 5 bases to trimming and J lost 5 bases, with 7 bases between them. In germline, CDR1 is SEHNR, CDR2 FQNEAQ (reference sequence). The CDR3 has 12 residues. The DNA of the CDR3 is TGTGCCAGCAGCCCCCCCGATCAGCCCCAGCATTTT. This codes for CASSPPDQPQHF.

The rearrangement uses TRBV28 and TRBJ1-1; D is perhaps TRBD1 (6 bases). V was clipped by 7 bases and J by 3 bases, with 12 bases between them. Germline CDR1 reads MDHEN; CDR2 reads SYDVKM. The CDR3 runs to 13 residues. The CDR3, as DNA: TGTGCCAGCATCCGTCCAGGGGACACTGAAGCTTTCTTT. Amino acid sequence: CASIRPGDTEAFF. The full variable domain, in which reference TRBV28 and TRBJ1-1 provide the parts outside the CDR3, is DVKVTQSSRYLVKRTGEKVFLECVQDMDHENMFWYRQDPGLGLRLIYFSYDVKMKEKGDIPEGYSVSREKKERFSLILESASTNQTSMYLCASIRPGDTEAFFGQGTRLTVV.

V is TRBV19 and J is TRBJ2-5; tentatively, D is TRBD2 (5 bases). V was pared by 4 bases and J by 0 bases, with 12 bases between. The CDR3 is made up of 15 amino acids. Germline V CDR1 and CDR2: LNHDA, SQIVND (reference sequence). As DNA, the CDR3 is TGTGCCAGTAGTACTGAGCGGAGCCACCAAGAGACCCAGTACTTC. It specifies CASSTERSHQETQYF.

The chain has TRBV9 and TRBJ2-2, with TRBD1 as a possible D gene (5 bases). V was pared by 2 bases and J by 0 bases, with 8 bases between. This CDR3 contains 15 residues. The germline V gene encodes CDR1 SGDLS and CDR2 YYNGEE. CDR3 in amino acids: CASSVYRSNTGELFF. CDR3 bases: TGTGCCAGCAGCGTTTACAGGTCGAACACCGGGGAGCTGTTTTTT.

This sequence joins TRBV18 and TRBJ2-3; D is perhaps TRBD1 or TRBD2 (5 bases each). The germline V and J ends were trimmed by 4 bases and 1 base, with 9 bases remaining between them. The CDR3 runs to 14 residues. Per germline, CDR1 KGHSH and CDR2 LQKENI. The DNA of the CDR3 is TGTGCCAGCTCACTGAGGGGAGGCACAGATACGCAGTATTTT. Protein: CASSLRGGTDTQYF.

V usage is TRBV28 and J usage is TRBJ2-1; TRBD2 aligns across 8 bases. The CDR3 covers 16 residues. The germline V gene encodes CDR1 MDHEN and CDR2 SYDVKM. With V trimmed by 3 bases and J by 10 bases, 14 bases remained unmatched. The CDR3 nucleotides read TGTGCCAGCAGTTTTATCCGCGGGAGGAGGAGGGACGAGCAGTTCTTC. Translated: CASSFIRGRRRDEQFF.

This chain links TRBV6-1 with TRBJ1-6; possibly TRBD1 for D (5 bases). Germline assignment: CDR1 MNHNS and CDR2 SASEGT. The CDR3 contains 15 residues. V was cut by 6 bases and J by 5 bases, with 14 bases left in between. The CDR3 DNA sequence: TGTGCCAGCAGACTAGGGGAGAGGCATAATTCACCCCTCCACTTT. It specifies CASRLGERHNSPLHF.

For the CDR3, the DNA is TGCGCCATCATGACAGGGGGAGGCTACACCTTC. The encoded protein is CAIMTGGGYTF. V is TRBV5-1 and J is TRBJ1-2; 9 bases line up with TRBD1. Per the germline V gene, CDR1 is SGHRS and CDR2 is YFSETQ. This CDR3 region has 11 residues. With V trimmed by 9 bases and J by 8 bases, 5 bases remained unmatched.

V and J are TRBV5-6 and TRBJ2-1, with D perhaps matching TRBD2 (7 bases). There are 13 residues in the CDR3. Per germline, CDR1 SGHDT and CDR2 YYEEEE. V gave up 0 bases and J gave up 12 bases, with 13 bases separating them. The CDR3: CASSLDREGRQFF. CDR3 bases: TGTGCCAGCAGCTTGGACAGGGAGGGTCGGCAGTTCTTC.

The rearrangement uses TRBV29-1 and TRBJ1-5; maybe TRBD1 (5 bases). CDR1 is SQVTM, CDR2 ANQGSEA, per germline. The CDR3 length is 14 residues. The ends were cut back, 5 bases at V and 2 bases at J, with 13 bases in the middle. The CDR3 DNA is TGCAGCGTTTCCGGGGGAATCGGCAATCAGCCCCAGCATTTT. It specifies CSVSGGIGNQPQHF.

The rearrangement uses TRBV18 and TRBJ2-5; D is possibly TRBD1 (6 bases). The V and J ends lost 6 bases and 5 bases respectively, with 25 bases between them. The CDR3 is 17 amino acids. Per germline, CDR1 KGHSH and CDR2 LQKENI. CDR3 nucleotide sequence: TGTGCCAGCTCCCCTTTCGGGGTTGGGGGCAGCAAGGAGACCCAGTACTTC. It yields the protein CASSPFGVGGSKETQYF.

The chain uses TRBV14 and TRBJ2-5; TRBD1 agrees at 12 bases. V lost 1 base, J lost 5 bases, and 5 bases stayed unmatched. This CDR3 has 16 amino acids. Germline V gene lookup returns CDR1 SGHDN and CDR2 FVKESK. For the CDR3, the DNA is TGTGCCAGCAGCCAAGGCAGGGACAGGGGGCATGAGACCCAGTACTTC. Protein sequence: CASSQGRDRGHETQYF.

The genes are TRBV5-6 and TRBJ1-5; no reliable D call. The CDR3 runs to 14 residues. CDR1 and CDR2 from the germline V gene are SGHDT and YYEEEE. V lost 3 bases and J 2 bases, leaving 9 bases between the germline ends. The CDR3 sequence: CASSSNTRNQPQHF. The CDR3, as DNA: TGTGCCAGCAGCTCCAACACCCGCAATCAGCCCCAGCATTTT.

The table lists this clone with a count of one. V usage is TRBV4-2 and J usage is TRBJ2-1; perhaps TRBD1 as D (6 bases). V was shortened by 5 bases and J by 3 bases, with 14 bases between the two germline ends. Germline V gene sequence: CDR1 LGHNA, CDR2 YNFKEQ. CDR3 size: 15 residues. Written as DNA, the CDR3 is TGTGCCAGCAGCTTCCAGGACAGTTACTACAATGAGCAGTTCTTC. Translating it yields CASSFQDSYYNEQFF.

V is TRBV6-1 and J is TRBJ2-3; TRBD1 is a possible D gene (5 bases). CDR1 MNHNS and CDR2 SASEGT come from the germline V gene. The V end was cut by 4 bases, the J end by 2 bases, with 10 bases between. The CDR3 has 14 residues. The DNA for the CDR3 is TGTGCCAGCAGTGTCGACAGCCCCACAGATACGCAGTATTTT. Its translation is CASSVDSPTDTQYF.

This clone was counted between two and nine times. The chain combines TRBV19 with TRBJ1-2; no definite D call. Germline CDR1 reads LNHDA; CDR2 reads SQIVND (reference sequence). V lost 0 bases to trimming and J lost 0 bases, with 5 bases between them. The CDR3 runs to 14 residues. The CDR3 here is CASSIDPTNYGYTF. The CDR3, as DNA: TGTGCCAGTAGTATAGATCCGACTAACTATGGCTACACCTTC.

This chain links TRBV28 with TRBJ2-1, with D possibly TRBD2 on 5 matching bases. The CDR3 has 14 amino acids. CDR1 and CDR2 (germline): MDHEN, SYDVKM. V dropped 6 bases and J dropped 9 bases, with 18 bases sitting between them. CDR3 nucleotide sequence: TGTGCCAGCAGCCCCGAGGGTTCCAAGCCTGAGCAGTTCTTC. Its protein product is CASSPEGSKPEQFF.

This clone showed up just once. This rearrangement joins TRBV4-1 to TRBJ2-5, with a tentative D call TRBD2 (5 bases). In germline, CDR1 is MGHRA, CDR2 YSYEKL. V was trimmed by 2 bases and J by 5 bases, leaving 9 bases between them. There are 13 residues in the CDR3. This chain's CDR3 is CASSQWRTETQYF. CDR3 in DNA: TGCGCCAGCAGCCAATGGAGGACTGAGACCCAGTACTTC.

This clone was picked up one time. The gene calls are TRBV5-6 and TRBJ2-1; D unclear. The germline CDR1 and CDR2 sequences are SGHDT and YYEEEE. The CDR3 spans 15 residues. The V gene lost 2 bases and the J gene lost 5 bases, with 14 bases spanning the gap. CDR3 residues: CASSFLSRLNNEQFF. Written as DNA, the CDR3 is TGTGCCAGCAGCTTTCTCTCTAGGCTGAACAATGAGCAGTTCTTC.

This clone was seen once. The chain recombines TRBV6-5 with TRBJ2-5; TRBD2 agrees at 12 bases. Losses at the gene ends were 7 bases for V and 7 bases for J; bases not matched to a gene: 10. There are 15 residues in the CDR3. The germline CDR1 and CDR2 sequences are MNHEY and SVGAGI. CDR3 protein: CASTTRASGRVTQYF. The CDR3, as DNA: TGTGCCAGCACCACCAGGGCTAGCGGGAGGGTGACCCAGTACTTC.